The rows below give T cell receptor beta chains drawn from one sample of a study of T cells in Graves' hyperthyroidism and ophthalmopathy. One entry per CDR3 protein, called by TCRdb with MiXCR from the multiplex PCR reads. The data show some 740,000 distinct CDR3 sequences, about 15% seen once. The sequenced sample was blood. These receptors were collected from a woman aged 18-30 years with Graves' hyperthyroidism. CDR3s include the opening cysteine and the closing phenylalanine or tryptophan. D genes are given only for firm matches. Clone size is shown for a subset of rows, as once, few, many or a class of expanded clone.

J	size	D	V	CDR3	DNA
TRBJ1-4	.	.	TRBV19	CASSSPAEGADVASTSTNEKLFF	TGTGCCAGTAGTAGTCCCGCCGAAGGGGCGGACGTAGCCTCCACCTCAACTAATGAAAAACTGTTTTTT
TRBJ2-3	many	.	TRBV13	CASSSGTTDTQYF	TGTGCCAGCAGCTCCGGGACCACAGATACGCAGTATTTT
TRBJ2-1	many	.	TRBV12-3/TRBV12-4	CASSFDAWSVDNEQFF	TGTGCCAGCAGTTTTGATGCGTGGAGCGTTGACAATGAGCAGTTCTTC
TRBJ1-1	.	.	TRBV29-1	CSVEVAEADTEAFF	TGCAGCGTTGAAGTCGCGGAGGCGGACACTGAAGCTTTCTTT
TRBJ2-3	.	TRBD1	TRBV14	CASSQDFGQAPDTQYF	TGTGCCAGCAGCCAAGATTTCGGACAGGCTCCAGATACGCAGTATTTT
TRBJ1-2	few	TRBD1	TRBV10-3	CAISGTSGTGEGYTF	TGTGCCATCAGTGGAACTTCCGGGACAGGGGAAGGCTACACCTTC
TRBJ2-5	.	TRBD1	TRBV7-9	CASSSGRGQGKETQYF	TGTGCCAGCAGCTCCGGTAGGGGACAGGGAAAAGAGACCCAGTACTTC
TRBJ2-1	few	.	TRBV5-1	CASSLGNQLLNNEQFF	TGCGCCAGCAGCTTGGGTAACCAACTCCTCAACAATGAGCAGTTCTTC
TRBJ2-5	many	TRBD2	TRBV20-1	CSAREALAGTLGETQYF	TGCAGTGCTAGAGAGGCCCTAGCGGGAACATTAGGAGAGACCCAGTACTTC
TRBJ2-5	many	.	TRBV3-1	CASSPWRDETQYF	TGTGCCAGCAGCCCTTGGCGTGACGAGACCCAGTACTTC
TRBJ1-5	few	.	TRBV4-2	CASSQGTGAYQPQHF	TGTGCCAGCAGCCAAGGTACAGGAGCGTATCAGCCCCAGCATTTT
TRBJ2-1	many	.	TRBV20-1	CSARDRPGGHNEQFF	TGCAGTGCTAGAGATCGTCCTGGGGGCCACAATGAGCAGTTCTTC
TRBJ1-2	once	.	TRBV28	CASSLGRVWGYTF	TGTGCCAGCAGCCTAGGGAGGGTCTGGGGCTACACCTTC
TRBJ2-2	few	TRBD2	TRBV19	CASRPRGLAGAGELFF	TGTGCCAGTAGGCCTCGTGGACTAGCGGGAGCCGGGGAGCTGTTTTTT
TRBJ2-1	many	.	TRBV7-9	CASSLPWGYNEQFF	TGTGCCAGCAGCTTACCGTGGGGATACAATGAGCAGTTCTTC
TRBJ2-7	few	.	TRBV29-1	CSVAPGSSYEQYF	TGCAGCGTTGCTCCAGGAAGCTCCTACGAGCAGTACTTC
TRBJ2-1	many	TRBD1	TRBV27	CASSLSPGQGALYNEQFF	TGTGCCAGCAGTTTATCTCCCGGACAGGGGGCCCTATACAATGAGCAGTTCTTC
TRBJ2-7	.	TRBD2	TRBV6-2/TRBV6-3	CASRGLLAGSSYEQYF	TGTGCCAGCAGAGGACTACTAGCGGGGAGCTCCTACGAGCAGTACTTC
TRBJ2-5	.	TRBD1	TRBV7-2	CASSLGGQGGTQYF	TGTGCCAGCAGCTTAGGCGGACAGGGAGGGACCCAGTACTTC
TRBJ2-1	many	.	TRBV2	CASTDYFYNEQFF	TGTGCCAGCACAGACTACTTCTACAATGAGCAGTTCTTC
TRBJ2-5	many	TRBD2	TRBV6-5	CASSYGTSGWEGTQYF	TGTGCCAGCAGTTACGGGACTAGCGGGTGGGAGGGGACCCAGTACTTC
TRBJ2-7	.	.	TRBV27	CASSNLLGRGSYEQYF	TGTGCCAGCAGTAACCTTCTCGGCAGGGGTTCCTACGAGCAGTACTTC
TRBJ2-6	few	.	TRBV24-1	CATSTPGPSGPNVLTF	TGTGCCACCAGTACCCCGGGGCCGTCTGGGCCCAACGTCCTGACTTTC
TRBJ2-1	.	.	TRBV20-1	CSARRYHNEQFF	TGCAGTGCTAGACGCTACCACAATGAGCAGTTCTTC
TRBJ2-7	many	TRBD1	TRBV6-2/TRBV6-3	CAGTGVVYEQYF	TGTGCCGGTACAGGGGTGGTTTACGAGCAGTACTTC
TRBJ2-5	few	.	TRBV5-1	CASSPIQVSYGETQYF	TGCGCCAGCAGCCCCATTCAGGTTTCTTACGGAGAGACCCAGTACTTC
TRBJ1-2	.	.	TRBV29-1	CSGWWSNYGYTF	TGCAGCGGGTGGTGGTCCAACTATGGCTACACCTTC
TRBJ1-4	few	.	TRBV15	CATSRDLRGPNEKLFF	TGTGCCACCAGCAGAGATCTACGGGGACCTAATGAAAAACTGTTTTTT
TRBJ2-1	many	TRBD2	TRBV7-3	CASSLELLANLNEQFF	TGTGCCAGCAGCTTAGAGCTACTAGCGAACCTCAATGAGCAGTTCTTC
TRBJ2-3	many	TRBD2	TRBV27	CASGYPIAGGPGNTQYF	TGTGCCAGCGGGTATCCCATAGCGGGAGGGCCAGGAAATACGCAGTATTTT
TRBJ2-2	many	TRBD1	TRBV11-2	CASSRLLQGTGELFF	TGTGCCAGCAGCCGTCTTTTACAGGGGACCGGGGAGCTGTTTTTT
TRBJ2-2	many	.	TRBV28	CASSPPGLGGDITGELFF	TGTGCCAGCAGTCCCCCCGGACTTGGGGGAGATATCACCGGGGAGCTGTTTTTT
TRBJ1-5	many	TRBD1	TRBV2	CASSPTGPPSTQHF	TGTGCCAGCAGTCCGACAGGGCCCCCTTCGACCCAGCATTTT
TRBJ1-2	many	.	TRBV27	CASRTRGSRWYGYTF	TGTGCCAGCAGGACTCGGGGTAGTAGGTGGTATGGCTACACCTTC
TRBJ2-7	.	TRBD1	TRBV12-5	CASGLTGREQYF	TGTGCTAGTGGCCTGACAGGGCGCGAGCAGTACTTC
TRBJ2-7	few	.	TRBV5-1	CASSWGDSSYEQYF	TGCGCCAGCAGCTGGGGGGACAGCTCCTACGAGCAGTACTTC
TRBJ2-1	few	.	TRBV12-3/TRBV12-4	CASSLTGRDSYNEQFF	TGTGCCAGCAGTTTAACCGGAAGAGATTCCTACAATGAGCAGTTCTTC
TRBJ2-3	many	.	TRBV14	CASSQGHYTDTQYF	TGTGCCAGCAGCCAAGGGCACTACACAGATACGCAGTATTTT
TRBJ2-3	few	.	TRBV15	CATSRDGTSTNTQYF	TGTGCCACCAGCAGAGATGGAACTAGCACAAATACGCAGTATTTT
TRBJ2-5	many	.	TRBV7-2	CASSSGIPARETQYF	TGTGCCAGCAGCTCCGGGATCCCGGCTCGGGAGACCCAGTACTTC
TRBJ2-1	.	TRBD1	TRBV28	CASRSGTGYNEQFF	TGTGCCAGCAGGTCCGGGACAGGTTACAATGAGCAGTTCTTC
TRBJ1-1	many	.	TRBV10-2	CASSVEGALLTEAFF	TGCGCCAGCAGTGTTGAAGGGGCGCTTCTCACTGAAGCTTTCTTT
TRBJ2-7	many	TRBD2	TRBV30	CAWSRSGRHEQYF	TGTGCCTGGAGTAGGAGCGGGAGACACGAGCAGTACTTC
TRBJ1-3	many	.	TRBV7-2	CASSFRTDYSGNTIYF	TGTGCCAGCAGCTTCCGGACGGACTACTCTGGAAACACCATATATTTT
TRBJ1-6	many	.	TRBV30	CAWSVHPGGSPLHF	TGTGCCTGGAGTGTACATCCGGGTGGCTCACCCCTCCACTTT
TRBJ1-1	many	.	TRBV12-3/TRBV12-4	CASSLIGSTEAFF	TGTGCCAGCAGTTTAATAGGGAGCACTGAAGCTTTCTTT